This passage covers 28 T cell receptor beta chains from one sample sequenced in a study of identical twins. MiXCR, run by TCRdb on the 5' RACE reads, gives a single entry per CDR3 protein. The sample shows roughly 700,000 distinct CDR3 sequences, 8.6% of them seen only once. The same data also went into a second study, on yellow fever vaccine responses in identical twins.

Sequenced input: PBMCs. Receptors originate from a woman aged 18-35 years in good health.

The chain links TRBV20-1 to TRBJ2-3; D is possibly TRBD1 (5 bases). V shed 4 bases and J shed 0 bases, with 11 bases lying between them. CDR1 and CDR2 (germline): DFQATT, SNEGSKA (reference sequence). This CDR3 spans 14 amino acids. CDR3 amino acids: CSAKDSASTDTQYF. CDR3 DNA sequence: TGCAGTGCTAAAGACAGTGCTAGCACAGATACGCAGTATTTT.

V usage is TRBV10-3 and J usage is TRBJ2-3, with 11 nucleotides matching TRBD2. Looked up from germline, CDR1 is ENHRY and CDR2 is SYGVKD. The ends lost 7 bases at V and 4 bases at J; junction bases unmatched: 10. The CDR3 sequence is 16 residues long. CDR3 sequence: CAITKLAGAGADTQYF. DNA of the CDR3: TGTGCCATCACTAAACTAGCGGGGGCCGGGGCAGATACGCAGTATTTT.

The chain couples TRBV6-2 or TRBV6-3 to TRBJ2-5; no firm D call. The CDR3 loop spans 13 amino acids. Germline-derived CDR1 and CDR2 are MNHEY and SVGEGT. The germline V and J ends were trimmed by 6 bases and 3 bases, with 11 bases remaining between them. This CDR3 reads CASSQTWKETQYF. CDR3 nucleotide sequence: TGTGCCAGCAGCCAGACCTGGAAAGAGACCCAGTACTTC.

This clonotype was seen only a few times. CDR3 sequence: CASSPTTSGSFETQYF. CDR3 nucleotide sequence: TGTGCCAGCAGCCCAACGACTAGCGGGAGTTTCGAGACCCAGTACTTC. This rearrangement joins TRBV4-2 to TRBJ2-5; 12 bases fit TRBD2. CDR3 length: 16 residues. V gave up 4 bases and J gave up 5 bases; unmatched junction bases: 8. Looked up from germline, CDR1 is LGHNA and CDR2 is YNFKEQ.

This clonotype has more than one count but fewer than ten. This sequence joins TRBV6-2 or TRBV6-3 and TRBJ2-2, with TRBD2 matching 12 bases. Germline CDR1 reads MNHEY; CDR2 reads SVGEGT. Trimming at V came to 7 bases and at J to 9 bases, leaving 12 bases not matched to a gene. The CDR3 loop spans 16 amino acids. CDR3 region: CASIDTLAGGPRELFF. The CDR3 DNA reads as TGTGCCAGCATCGATACTCTAGCGGGAGGGCCCCGGGAGCTGTTTTTT.

This clonotype appeared many times. The chain recombines TRBV5-1 with TRBJ2-7, with D unclear. Germline V gene sequence: CDR1 SGHRS, CDR2 YFSETQ. Trimming pared 1 base from V and 4 bases from J, leaving 18 bases between. The CDR3 loop spans 16 amino acids. CDR3 coding DNA: TGCGCCAGCAGCTTGATCGGTGGCCCCCTGGGGTACGAGCAGTACTTC. Amino acid sequence: CASSLIGGPLGYEQYF.

The chain joins TRBV12-3 or TRBV12-4 to TRBJ2-5, with 14 bases lining up with TRBD2. CDR3 length: 15 residues. J was trimmed by 7 bases and V by 5 bases; bases with no gene match: 6. Here the CDR3 reads CASSRTSGGLGTQYF. CDR3 nucleotides: TGTGCCAGCAGTCGGACTAGCGGGGGGCTAGGGACCCAGTACTTC.

The V call is TRBV6-5, the J call TRBJ2-7; TRBD2 is a possible D gene (6 bases). The V and J ends lost 1 base and 6 bases respectively, with 10 bases between them. The CDR3 length is 13 residues. Germline V gene lookup returns CDR1 MNHEY and CDR2 SVGAGI. Here the CDR3 reads CASSYFGGREQYF. The CDR3 DNA sequence: TGTGCCAGCAGTTACTTCGGGGGACGCGAGCAGTACTTC.

The J gene is TRBJ2-2, the V gene TRBV29-1; D is perhaps TRBD1 (5 bases). V was clipped by 0 bases and J by 8 bases, with 16 bases between them. From germline, CDR1 is SQVTM and CDR2 ANQGSEA. The CDR3 length is 15 residues. As DNA, the CDR3 is TGCAGCGTTGAAGATTTAGGACAACTCTCGGGGGAGCTGTTTTTT. Its translation is CSVEDLGQLSGELFF.

This clonotype occurred many times. The rearrangement links TRBV29-1 to TRBJ2-3; tentative D call: TRBD2 (7 bases). V lost 8 bases, J lost 2 bases, and 14 bases lay in between. Germline CDR1 is SQVTM and CDR2 is ANQGSEA. The CDR3 covers 13 residues. This CDR3 reads CSLWGGLTDTQYF. The CDR3 nucleotides read TGCAGCCTGTGGGGGGGCCTCACAGATACGCAGTATTTT.

This clonotype appeared many times. This chain links TRBV7-2 with TRBJ2-2; TRBD2 is a possible D gene (6 bases). Trimming shortened V by 5 bases and J by 2 bases, and 9 bases separated the two germline ends. Germline V lookup: CDR1 SGHTA, CDR2 FQGNSA. The CDR3 length is 14 residues. The CDR3 sequence is CASSPGLNTGELFF. The CDR3 DNA is TGTGCCAGCAGCCCGGGACTCAACACCGGGGAGCTGTTTTTT.

This clonotype was found a few times. The V call is TRBV11-1, the J call TRBJ2-7; tentative D call: TRBD2 (7 bases). The V gene's germline CDR1 is SGHAT and CDR2 FQDESV (reference sequence). V lost 2 bases, J lost 1 base, and 21 bases lay in between. This CDR3 has 18 amino acids. CDR3 DNA: TGTGCCAGCAGCTTAAGGGGGGGTAGGGCTAGCGAGTCCTACGAGCAGTACTTC. Translation: CASSLRGGRASESYEQYF.

The rearrangement uses TRBV20-1 and TRBJ1-2, with D unclear. Germline assignment: CDR1 DFQATT and CDR2 SNEGSKA (reference sequence). Trimming pared 7 bases from V and 4 bases from J, leaving 10 bases between. CDR3 length: 11 residues. The DNA of the CDR3 is TGCAGTGTACCGGGGAGCTATGGCTACACCTTC. Its protein product is CSVPGSYGYTF.

This chain uses TRBV7-9 with TRBJ2-7, with 9 bases identical to TRBD2. V lost 5 bases, J lost 3 bases, and 8 bases stayed unmatched. Looked up from germline, CDR1 is SEHNR and CDR2 is FQNEAQ (reference sequence). CDR3 length equals 15 residues. In DNA, the CDR3 is TGTGCCAGCAGCAAGGCGGGGGGGAGGGTCTACGAGCAGTACTTC. It is translated as CASSKAGGRVYEQYF.

This clonotype has only a few counts. CDR3 in amino acids: CASSLKGVGNTEAFF. DNA of the CDR3: TGTGCCAGCAGCTTAAAGGGGGTGGGGAACACTGAAGCTTTCTTT. The rearrangement joins TRBV11-2 to TRBJ1-1, with D perhaps matching TRBD1 (6 bases). The CDR3 spans 15 residues. V lost 2 bases and J lost 1, with 11 bases in between. CDR1 is SGHAT and CDR2 is FQNNGV in the germline V gene.

The chain employs TRBV29-1 and TRBJ2-1; D is perhaps TRBD2 (5 bases). Germline CDR1 is SQVTM and CDR2 is ANQGSEA. V was shortened by 6 bases and J by 0 bases, with 12 bases between the two germline ends. This CDR3 is built from 14 residues. CDR3 region: CSVEDLSSYNEQFF. Here the CDR3 DNA reads TGCAGCGTGGAGGACTTGAGCTCCTACAATGAGCAGTTCTTC.

This clonotype was picked up a small number of times. The chain uses TRBV4-3 and TRBJ2-7; D may be TRBD1 or TRBD2 (5 bases each). This CDR3 is built from 16 residues. Trimming removed 1 base at V and 2 bases at J, with 15 bases between. Germline assignment: CDR1 LGHNA and CDR2 YSLEER. The CDR3 coding sequence is TGCGCCAGCAGCCAAGTACAACGGGACCGTACCTACGAGCAGTACTTC. This sequence encodes CASSQVQRDRTYEQYF.

The CDR3, as DNA: TGTGCCAGCAGCTTGGCGACTAGCGGGAGGAAAGATACGCAGTATTTT. Its translation is CASSLATSGRKDTQYF. The chain is built from TRBV7-9 and TRBJ2-3, with TRBD2 identical over 13 bases. The CDR3 spans 16 residues. The J segment lost 5 bases and the V segment lost 3 bases, leaving 5 bases of the junction unmatched. The germline CDR1 and CDR2 sequences are SEHNR and FQNEAQ (reference sequence).

This sequence joins TRBV24-1 and TRBJ2-1, with 12 bases aligning to TRBD1. Germline V gene sequence: CDR1 KGHDR, CDR2 SFDVKD. CDR3 size: 15 residues. V lost 4 bases, J lost 9 bases, and 6 bases stayed unmatched. In DNA, the CDR3 is TGTGCCACCAGTGACCGGGACAGGGGGCAGGGTGAGCAGTTCTTC. Translated, it gives CATSDRDRGQGEQFF.

This clonotype has only a few counts. The genes are TRBV20-1 and TRBJ1-2, with D unresolved. The V end lost 5 bases, the J end lost 2 bases, and 12 bases lay between the germline ends. Germline V gene lookup returns CDR1 DFQATT and CDR2 SNEGSKA (reference sequence). The CDR3 is 13 residues long. The CDR3 DNA sequence: TGCAGTGCTCCAACGACGAGGAACTATGGCTACACCTTC. It specifies CSAPTTRNYGYTF.

This clonotype was detected many times. The chain employs TRBV10-1 and TRBJ2-1, with no clear D. Germline lookup yields CDR1 WNHNN and CDR2 SYGVQD (reference sequence). The CDR3 has 11 amino acids. V was cut by 1 base and J by 9 bases, with 4 bases left in between. For the CDR3, the DNA is TGCGCCAGCAGTGAGTGGGGTGAGCAGTTCTTC. Amino acid sequence: CASSEWGEQFF.

The table lists this clonotype with many counts. The rearrangement joins TRBV12-3 or TRBV12-4 to TRBJ2-1, with D unclear. The CDR3 loop spans 16 amino acids. Between the trimmed V and J ends, which lost 3 bases and 0 bases, there was a span of 12 bases. CDR3 nucleotide sequence: TGTGCCAGCAGTTTCTCCGGTGTGAGCTCCTACAATGAGCAGTTCTTC. This sequence encodes CASSFSGVSSYNEQFF.

This clonotype appeared many times. This chain joins TRBV11-1 and TRBJ2-2; TRBD2 aligns across 9 bases. This CDR3 comprises 18 residues. CDR1 is SGHAT, CDR2 FQDESV, per germline (reference sequence). Germline trimming cut 6 bases from V and 6 bases from J; bases unmatched to any gene: 17. CDR3 sequence reads: CASSRHTGGLANPGELFF. Here the CDR3 DNA reads TGTGCCAGCAGTCGCCATACCGGTGGACTAGCGAATCCCGGGGAGCTGTTTTTT. Full variable domain (outside the CDR3, taken from reference TRBV11-1 and TRBJ2-2): EAEVAQSPRYKITEKSQAVAFWCDPISGHATLYWYRQILGQGPELLVQFQDESVVDDSQLPKDRFSAERLKGVDSTLKIQPAELGDSAMYLCASSRHTGGLANPGELFFGEGSRLTVL.

This clonotype was seen only a few times. The J gene is TRBJ2-7, the V gene TRBV4-3; 8 nucleotides align to TRBD1. The CDR3 length is 14 residues. The germline gives CDR1 LGHNA, CDR2 YSLEER. J was trimmed by 4 bases and V by 4 bases; bases with no gene match: 6. The CDR3, as DNA: TGCGCCAGCAGCCGATTCACAGGGGGGTACGAGCAGTACTTC. It is translated as CASSRFTGGYEQYF.

The table lists this clonotype with many counts. The rearrangement uses TRBV7-9 and TRBJ1-6, with TRBD1 matching over 8 bases. The CDR3 has 15 amino acids. Germline V gene sequence: CDR1 SEHNR, CDR2 FQNEAQ (reference sequence). With V trimmed by 5 bases and J by 7 bases, 7 bases remained unmatched. DNA for the CDR3: TGTGCCAGCAGCCGGCTGGCAGGGGGCAATTCACCCCTCCACTTT. It specifies CASSRLAGGNSPLHF.

This clonotype occurred many times. The chain combines TRBV5-1 with TRBJ1-4; 10 bases align to TRBD1. Trimming at V came to 5 bases and at J to 7 bases, leaving 5 bases not matched to a gene. Germline-derived CDR1 and CDR2 are SGHRS and YFSETQ. The CDR3 sequence is 14 residues long. CDR3 sequence (DNA): TGCGCCAGCAGAAGACAGGGGGCCAGTGAAAAACTGTTTTTT. Its translation is CASRRQGASEKLFF.

The chain uses TRBV7-3 and TRBJ2-2; no clear D gene. This CDR3 has 16 amino acids. V dropped 5 bases and J dropped 0 bases, with 13 bases sitting between them. CDR1 is SGHTA and CDR2 is FQGTGA in the germline V gene. The CDR3 loop reads CASSQFTTTNTGELFF. DNA for the CDR3: TGTGCCAGCAGCCAATTCACCACTACGAACACCGGGGAGCTGTTTTTT.

The chain combines TRBV5-1 with TRBJ1-1, with D tentatively TRBD1 (5 bases). The V end was cut by 0 bases, the J end by 1 base, with 10 bases between. CDR1 and CDR2 (germline): SGHRS, YFSETQ. This CDR3 is 15 amino acids long. This CDR3 is CASSLVYDRNTEAFF. The CDR3 DNA reads TGCGCCAGCAGCTTGGTTTATGACAGGAACACTGAAGCTTTCTTT.